Included here is one T cell receptor (beta chain) sequence, with context. The record originates from a study of blood T cell repertoires in COVID-19. Study at large: Donors in the United States, Italy and Spain gave samples during acute or convalescent COVID-19. Sources were T cells, B-cell-depleted T cells, or PBMCs; the material itself was cDNA or gDNA.

Per the study methods: Cell counts per sample came from amplifying reference gene primers. Here immunoSEQ multiplex PCR was the method, and the copy in TCRdb shows in-frame clones only, minus some. V and J calls plus clone size are reproduced from that table; the DNA served to infer D and trimming. This sample has 30,000 to 45,000 clones, with roughly 87% found just once. The length of the CDR3 is 19 residues. CDR1 and CDR2 (germline): SGHNT, YENEEA. Trimming removed 4 bases from V and 6 bases from J; junction bases left unmatched: 21. The TCR sequence derives from a human donor in a cohort sampled during active COVID-19. The sequencing sample was made of peripheral blood. The V and J genes are TRBV11-3 and TRBJ2-1, with 7 bases fitting TRBD1. The CDR3 loop is CASSSSTGFMGISSNEQFF. The CDR3 nucleotides are TGTGCCAGCAGCTCCTCGACAGGGTTTATGGGCATTAGCTCCAATGAGCAGTTCTTC.